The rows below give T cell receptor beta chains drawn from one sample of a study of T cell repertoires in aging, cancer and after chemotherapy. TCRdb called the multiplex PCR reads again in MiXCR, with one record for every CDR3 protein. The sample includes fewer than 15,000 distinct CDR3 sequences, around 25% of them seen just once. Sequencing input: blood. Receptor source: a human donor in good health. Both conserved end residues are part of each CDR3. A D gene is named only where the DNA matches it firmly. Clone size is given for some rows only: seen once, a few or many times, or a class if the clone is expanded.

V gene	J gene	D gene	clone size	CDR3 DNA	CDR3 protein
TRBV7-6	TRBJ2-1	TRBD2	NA	TGTGCCAGCAGCCCGAGCGGGGGGGCCTACAATGAGCAGTTCTTC	CASSPSGGAYNEQFF
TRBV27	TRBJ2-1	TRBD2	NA	TGTGCCAGCAGTTGGCGGGGGGGCCGTAATGAGCAGTTCTTC	CASSWRGGRNEQFF
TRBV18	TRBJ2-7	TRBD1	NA	TGTGTCAGCTCCGGCGGACAGGCGGCGAGCGAGCAGTACTTC	CVSSGGQAASEQYF
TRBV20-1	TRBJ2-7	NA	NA	TGCAGTGCTACTTCTCGACTACCAAGGAGCTCCTACGAGCAGTACTTC	CSATSRLPRSSYEQYF
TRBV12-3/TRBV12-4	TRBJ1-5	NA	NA	TGTGCCAGCAGTTTAAGGGGTGATCAGCCCCAGCATTTT	CASSLRGDQPQHF
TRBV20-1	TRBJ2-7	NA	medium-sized	TGCAGTGCTAGAGGGGCAGGGACTCACTACGAGCAGTACTTC	CSARGAGTHYEQYF
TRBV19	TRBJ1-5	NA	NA	TGTGCCAGTAGTATCTATGTTAGCAATCAGCCCCAGCATTTT	CASSIYVSNQPQHF
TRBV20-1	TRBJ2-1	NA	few	TGCAGTGCTAGATTGCCAGCATTGGCGTTCTTC	CSARLPALAFF
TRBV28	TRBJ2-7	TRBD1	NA	TGTGCCAGCAGTTTCCGGGGACAGGGGGCACACGAGCAGTACTTC	CASSFRGQGAHEQYF
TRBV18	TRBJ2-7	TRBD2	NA	TGTGCCAGCTTACCGCCTTCGGGAGGGACGCGGTCCTACGAGCAGTACTTC	CASLPPSGGTRSYEQYF
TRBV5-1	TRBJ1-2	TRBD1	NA	TGCGCCAGCAGCTTGGCACCGACAGGGGTTAACTATGGCTACACCTTC	CASSLAPTGVNYGYTF
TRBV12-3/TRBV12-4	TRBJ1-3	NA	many	TGTGCCAGCAGGGGAAACACCATATATTTT	CASRGNTIYF
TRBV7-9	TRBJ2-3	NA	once	TGTGCCAGCAGCCCCCTAGGGGGGGGGGGTAGAGATACGCAGTATTTT	CASSPLGGGGRDTQYF
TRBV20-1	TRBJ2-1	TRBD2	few	TGCAGTGCTAGAAGGACTAGCGGGAGATACAATGAGCAGTTCTTC	CSARRTSGRYNEQFF
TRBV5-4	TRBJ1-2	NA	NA	TGTGCCAGCAGCCCGCGACAGACAGCCTATGGCTACACCTTC	CASSPRQTAYGYTF
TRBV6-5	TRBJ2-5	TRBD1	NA	TGTGCCAGCAGTCCCGACAGGGGCATTCAAGAGACCCAGTACTTC	CASSPDRGIQETQYF
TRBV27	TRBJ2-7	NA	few	TGTGCCAGCAGTCCCCTGGGTTCGGCAGCTTCCTACGAGCAGTACTTC	CASSPLGSAASYEQYF
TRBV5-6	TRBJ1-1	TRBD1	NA	TGTGCCAGCAGCCCAGACAGGGGGAACCTCAACACTGAAGCTTTCTTT	CASSPDRGNLNTEAFF
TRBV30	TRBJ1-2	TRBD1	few	TGTGCCTGGAGTAAATGGGACAGGGGAAACTATGGCTACACCTTC	CAWSKWDRGNYGYTF
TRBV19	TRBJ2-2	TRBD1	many	TGTGCCAGTAGTATATTAGACAGGGCGGACGGGGAGCTGTTTTTT	CASSILDRADGELFF
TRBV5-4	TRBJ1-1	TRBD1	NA	TGTGCCAGCAGCTTAGGGCAGGGGGTGGTGGTGAACACTGAAGCTTTCTTT	CASSLGQGVVVNTEAFF
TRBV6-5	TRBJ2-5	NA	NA	TGTGCCAGCAGAAGGGGATCTTGGACGACCGGAGGAGCCCAGTACTTC	CASRRGSWTTGGAQYF
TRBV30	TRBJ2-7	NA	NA	TGTGCCTGGAGTTTCAGCACCTACGAGCAGTACTTC	CAWSFSTYEQYF
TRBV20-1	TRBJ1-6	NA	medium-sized	TGCAGTGCTCTGAACCCTACAGGGAGGATAGGTTCACCCCTCCACTTT	CSALNPTGRIGSPLHF
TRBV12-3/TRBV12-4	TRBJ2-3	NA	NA	TGTGCCAGCAGTTTAGCGCTGACGAGAAGCACAGATACGCAGTATTTT	CASSLALTRSTDTQYF
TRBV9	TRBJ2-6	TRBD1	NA	TGTGCCAGCAGCGTTCCAGCCGGGACAGGGGCTGGGGCCAACGTCCTGACTTTC	CASSVPAGTGAGANVLTF
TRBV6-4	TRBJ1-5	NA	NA	TGTGCCGGCAGTGACTCGGAGTCAGGGCCCCAGCATTTT	CAGSDSESGPQHF
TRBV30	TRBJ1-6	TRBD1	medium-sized	TGTGCCTGGAGATTTACCGGACAGGGGACACCCCTCCACTTT	CAWRFTGQGTPLHF
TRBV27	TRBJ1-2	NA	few	TGTGCCAGCAGTTCAATCGGGCAGGGTCCTTTCTATGGCTACACCTTC	CASSSIGQGPFYGYTF
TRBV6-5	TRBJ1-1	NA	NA	TGTGCCAGTAAGGACCCTGTGAACACTGAAGCTTTCTTT	CASKDPVNTEAFF
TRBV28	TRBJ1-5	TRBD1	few	TGTGCCAGCAGTCCGGATCAGGGGGCCGGACCCCAGCATTTT	CASSPDQGAGPQHF
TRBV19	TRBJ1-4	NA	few	TGTGCCAGTAACATCCGGGGGAATGAAAAACTGTTTTTT	CASNIRGNEKLFF
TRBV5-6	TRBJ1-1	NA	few	TGCGCCAGCAGCTTCTTCGCCGAGAACACTGAAGCTTTCTTT	CASSFFAENTEAFF
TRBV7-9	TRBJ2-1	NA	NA	TGTGCCAGCAGCAAACCCGGGTCCTCCTACAATGAGCAGTTCTTC	CASSKPGSSYNEQFF
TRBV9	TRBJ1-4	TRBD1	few	TGTGCCAGCAGCTCCGACCGGGACAGGGGAGGAAAACTGTTTTTT	CASSSDRDRGGKLFF
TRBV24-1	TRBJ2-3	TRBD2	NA	TGTGCCACCAGTGATTTAGCGGGGGAGGATGATACGCAGTATTTT	CATSDLAGEDDTQYF
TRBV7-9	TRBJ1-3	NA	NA	TGTGGCAGCAGCTTAAGGGAGTCTCCCGGAAACACCATATATTTT	CGSSLRESPGNTIYF
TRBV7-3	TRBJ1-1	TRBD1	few	TGTGCCAGCAGCGAACATAAACGATGGACAGGACTAAACACTGAAGCTTTCTTT	CASSEHKRWTGLNTEAFF
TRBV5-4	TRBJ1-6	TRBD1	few	TGTGCCAGCAGCCCCTCACCGGGACAGTTTTTATCACCCCTCCACTTT	CASSPSPGQFLSPLHF
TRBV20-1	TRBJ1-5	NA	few	TGCAGTGCTCCCGACGGGGGGGCTAATCAGCCCCAGCATTTT	CSAPDGGANQPQHF
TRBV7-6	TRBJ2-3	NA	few	TGTGCCAGCAGCTTAGGCTCAGGGAGTTTCACAGATACGCAGTATTTT	CASSLGSGSFTDTQYF
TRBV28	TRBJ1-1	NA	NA	TGTGCCAGCAGTCCCCTGAGGAACACTGAAGCTTTCTTT	CASSPLRNTEAFF
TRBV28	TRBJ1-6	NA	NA	TGTGCCAGCAGTTTATCCCCCAGGGGAGCTTCACCCCTCCACTTT	CASSLSPRGASPLHF
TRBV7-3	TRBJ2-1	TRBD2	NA	TGTGCCAGCAGCTTTTATCTAGCGGCCTACAATGAGCAGTTCTTC	CASSFYLAAYNEQFF
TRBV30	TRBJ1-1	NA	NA	TGTGCCTGGTGTGTATCCCGGGGAGGTGTGGCTTTCTTT	CAWCVSRGGVAFF
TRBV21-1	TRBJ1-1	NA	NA	TGTGCCAGCACCCCCCACCCGTGGAACACTGAAGCTTTCTTT	CASTPHPWNTEAFF
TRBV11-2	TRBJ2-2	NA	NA	TGTGCCAGCAGCTTATACGGTCAGAACACCGGGGAGCTGTTTTTT	CASSLYGQNTGELFF
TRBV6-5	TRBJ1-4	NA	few	TGTGCCAGCAGTTTCGGGGATCCACTGTTTTTT	CASSFGDPLFF
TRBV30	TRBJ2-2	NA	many	TGTGCCTGGACAGTATCCGGGGAGCTGTTTTTT	CAWTVSGELFF
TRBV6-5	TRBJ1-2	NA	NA	TGTGCCAGCAGTGGTGGGGGCCACCCTGAGGGCTACACCTTC	CASSGGGHPEGYTF
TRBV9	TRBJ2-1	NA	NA	TGTGCCAGCAGCGTAGGCACTACCGGGGGCAATGAGCAGTTCTTC	CASSVGTTGGNEQFF
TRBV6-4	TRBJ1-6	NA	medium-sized	TGTGCCAGCAGTGACGGCCAGGGGATTGGTTCACCCCTCCACTTT	CASSDGQGIGSPLHF
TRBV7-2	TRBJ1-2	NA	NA	TGTGCCAGCAGCTCCCCCACGACGGGGATGGTGAACTATGGCTACACCTTC	CASSSPTTGMVNYGYTF
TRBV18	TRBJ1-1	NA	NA	TGTGCCAGCTCGCTAGGACAGACTTTGAACACTGAAGCTTTCTTT	CASSLGQTLNTEAFF
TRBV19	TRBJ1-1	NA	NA	TGTGCCAGTTTCCGCATTGGCACTGAAGCTTTCTTT	CASFRIGTEAFF
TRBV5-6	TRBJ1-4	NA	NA	TGTGCCAGCAGCTTAGGTCAGCTTAATGAAAAACTGTTTTTT	CASSLGQLNEKLFF
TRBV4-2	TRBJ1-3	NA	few	TGTGCCAGCAGCCAAGAGACTGAGGGAAACACCATATATTTT	CASSQETEGNTIYF